This TCR beta chain was recorded in a study of identical twins. Germline lookup yields CDR1 SEHNR and CDR2 FQNEAQ (reference sequence). Unmatched junction bases numbered 4, after V lost 3 bases and J lost 1 base. The CDR3 runs 15 residues. This clonotype was detected a few times. TCRdb analysed the 5' RACE reads with MiXCR anew, one entry per CDR3 protein. The data show around 280,000 distinct CDR3 sequences, roughly 8.6% seen once. The same data also contributed to another study, on yellow fever vaccine responses in identical twins.

The sequencing input was memory (CD45RO+) T cells sorted from blood. This sequence was found in a woman between 18 and 30 years old in good health. The rearrangement joins TRBV7-9 to TRBJ2-3, with 7 bases that match TRBD2. DNA of the CDR3: TGTGCCAGCAGCTTCTTAAGCGGGGGCACAGATACGCAGTATTTT. Protein: CASSFLSGGTDTQYF.